This T cell receptor beta chain was retrieved from a study of CD8 T cells in Susac syndrome. Study-wide results and limits: The study recognized that the number of individuals in its TCR sequencing and HLA analysis was relatively small.

Sequencing of TCR beta was undertaken in CD8+ and CD4+ T cells derived from blood. Worth noting for this clonotype: Its antigen remains unidentified.

Germline V gene lookup returns CDR1 GTSNPN and CDR2 SVGIG (reference sequence). V was clipped by 7 bases and J by 4 bases; unmatched bases: 3. The CDR3 length is 12 residues. RNA totalling about 0.45 to 1 ug underwent reverse transcription with random hexamers. Amplification of TCR beta CDR3 by immunoSEQ multiplex PCR spanned 54 Vbeta and 13 Jbeta. In TCRdb, the immunoSEQ multiplex PCR reads were re-called with MiXCR into one record per CDR3 protein. The sample has roughly 190,000 distinct CDR3 sequences, roughly 94% seen once. The sequence came from a human donor in good health. The chain couples TRBV30 to TRBJ1-4, with 7 nucleotides matching TRBD1. Sequencing was performed on CD4+ T cells from PBMCs. CDR3 sequence (DNA): TGTGCCTTGGGACAGCGTAATGAAAAACTGTTTTTT. Protein product: CALGQRNEKLFF.